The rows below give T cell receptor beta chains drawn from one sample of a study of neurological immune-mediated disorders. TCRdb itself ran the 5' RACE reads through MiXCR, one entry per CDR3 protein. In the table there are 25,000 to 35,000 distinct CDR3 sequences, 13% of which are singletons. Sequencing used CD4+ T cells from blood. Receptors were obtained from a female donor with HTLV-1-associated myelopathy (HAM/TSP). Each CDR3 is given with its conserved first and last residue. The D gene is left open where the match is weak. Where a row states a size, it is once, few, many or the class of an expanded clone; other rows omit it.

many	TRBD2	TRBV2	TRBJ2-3	TGTGCCAGCAGCCTACTAGCGGTCACAGATACGCAGTATTTT	CASSLLAVTDTQYF
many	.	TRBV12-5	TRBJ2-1	TGTGCTAGTGGTTTGTCCCCTCATTCCGGGACCGCCTACAATGAGCAGTTCTTC	CASGLSPHSGTAYNEQFF
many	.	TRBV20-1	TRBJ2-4	TGCAGTGCTAGGGAACACAGGGCTAAAAACATTCAGTACTTC	CSAREHRAKNIQYF
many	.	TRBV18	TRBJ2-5	TGTGCCAGCTCACCAGGAGGTGGGACCCAGTACTTC	CASSPGGGTQYF
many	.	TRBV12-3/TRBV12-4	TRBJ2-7	TGTGCCAGCAGTTTAGGGGACGGCAGGGAGCAGTACTTC	CASSLGDGREQYF
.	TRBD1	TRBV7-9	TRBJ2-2	TGTGCCAGCAGCGGACAGGCCCCCTTTGTAGCCCATACCGGGGAGCTGTTTTTT	CASSGQAPFVAHTGELFF
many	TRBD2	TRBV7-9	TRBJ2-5	TGTGCCAGCAGCTCGGGACTAGCCTTAACTGAGACCCAGTACTTC	CASSSGLALTETQYF
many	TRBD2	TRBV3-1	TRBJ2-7	TGTGCCAGCAGCCAAGATCTTAGCGGGTTGGAGCAGTACTTC	CASSQDLSGLEQYF
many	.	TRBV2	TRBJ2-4	TGTGCCAGCAGTGAAACTAGTACCAAAAACATTCAGTACTTC	CASSETSTKNIQYF
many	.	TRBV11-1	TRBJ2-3	TGTGCCAGCAGCTTAGCGTGGTCGGAAAGCACAGATACGCAGTATTTT	CASSLAWSESTDTQYF
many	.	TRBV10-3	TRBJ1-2	TGTGCCATCAGCCTATTATCGGGGAACTATGGCTACACCTTC	CAISLLSGNYGYTF
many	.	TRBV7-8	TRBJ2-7	TGTGCCAGCAGCTCCAGGGTTTCCTACGAGCAGTACTTC	CASSSRVSYEQYF
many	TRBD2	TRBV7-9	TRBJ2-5	TGCGCCAGCAGCTTGGCGGGGGGGCAAGAGACCCAGTACTTC	CASSLAGGQETQYF
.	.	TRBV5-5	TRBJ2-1	TGTGCCAGCAGCTTGGGCAGGGGATATGAGCAGTTCTTC	CASSLGRGYEQFF
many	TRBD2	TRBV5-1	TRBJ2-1	TGCGCCAGCAGCTTGGAACTAGCGGAGGAGCAGTTCTTC	CASSLELAEEQFF
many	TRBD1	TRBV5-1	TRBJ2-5	TGCGCCAGCAGCTCAGGGGGCAGCAATCCAGGGGAGACCCAGTACTTC	CASSSGGSNPGETQYF
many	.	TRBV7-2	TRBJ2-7	TGTGCCAGCAGTTCAAGGGTGGGTAGGGCGAGGTACGAGCAGTACTTC	CASSSRVGRARYEQYF
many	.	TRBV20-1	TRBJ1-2	TGCAGTGCTTCCCCCGGGAACCATGGCTACACCTTC	CSASPGNHGYTF
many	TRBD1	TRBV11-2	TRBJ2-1	TGTGCCAGCAGCTTAAGGGACAGGGGGCTTTATGAGCAGTTCTTC	CASSLRDRGLYEQFF
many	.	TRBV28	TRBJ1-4	TGTGCCAGCAGCACCGTACAGGGATGGGAATTTAATGAAAAACTGTTTTTT	CASSTVQGWEFNEKLFF
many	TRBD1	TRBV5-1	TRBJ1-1	TGCGCCAGCATCGGGACAGGGGACGTGAACACTGAAGCTTTCTTT	CASIGTGDVNTEAFF
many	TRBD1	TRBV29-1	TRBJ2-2	TGCAGCGCCGGACAGGGGGCCGAGACCGGGGAGCTGTTTTTT	CSAGQGAETGELFF
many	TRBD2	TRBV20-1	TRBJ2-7	TGCAGTGTCAAGGGTCGGGGGGGGAGCTCCTACGAGCAGTACTTC	CSVKGRGGSSYEQYF
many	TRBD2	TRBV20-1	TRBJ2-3	TGCAGCCCCCTGGGGGGGGGGAACACAGATACGCAGTATTTT	CSPLGGGNTDTQYF
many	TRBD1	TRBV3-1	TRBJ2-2	TGTGCCAGCAGCCCCCGGACAGGCAAGAGGGCCGGGGAGCTGTTTTTT	CASSPRTGKRAGELFF
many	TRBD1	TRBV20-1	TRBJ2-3	TGCAGTGCTATAAAGGGGGCGGGTACGCAGTATTTT	CSAIKGAGTQYF
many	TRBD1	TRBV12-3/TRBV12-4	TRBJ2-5	TGTGCCAGCAACCAACAGGGGGCGGGGACCCAGTACTTC	CASNQQGAGTQYF
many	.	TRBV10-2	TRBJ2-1	TGCGCCAGCAGCTATCACCGGGACCCTCCTTACAATGAGCAGTTCTTC	CASSYHRDPPYNEQFF
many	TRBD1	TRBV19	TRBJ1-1	TGTGCCAGTAGTGCGACCGGACAGGTCGGCACTGAAGCTTTCTTT	CASSATGQVGTEAFF
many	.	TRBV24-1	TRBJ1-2	TGTGCCACCAGTGGGCAAAATAACTATGGCTACACCTTC	CATSGQNNYGYTF
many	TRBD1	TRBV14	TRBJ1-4	TGTGCCAGCAGCCAATGGCTGGGCCCGGGACAGGGTGATGAAAAACTGTTTTTT	CASSQWLGPGQGDEKLFF
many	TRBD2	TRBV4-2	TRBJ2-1	TGTGCCAGCAGCCAAGAGGTCGGGAGGGATGAGCAGTTCTTC	CASSQEVGRDEQFF